This T cell receptor (beta chain) was sequenced in a study of cytomegalovirus exposure and HLA in healthy donors. PCR was performed using 60 Vbeta and 13 Jbeta primers. Study processing details: An analysis that came later counted some 85 million unique TCR beta chains, approximately 11 million shared. Assay: immunoSEQ multiplex PCR; the TCRdb copy retains only in-frame clones and omits some. V, J and clone size are those of that table, while D and trimming were read from the DNA. The data show around 160,000 clones, roughly 85% seen once. Study observations and caveats: Available immune exposure information covered CMV serostatus only. There were 150 to 200 TCR beta chains listed as cytomegalovirus-associated. Being productive about 87% or about 30% of the time was typical of most TCR beta V segments in an earlier analysis.

Worth noting for this clone: What it binds is not known.

The germline CDR1 and CDR2 sequences are SEHNR and FQNEAQ (reference sequence). The ends were cut back, 5 bases at V and 3 bases at J, with 13 bases in the middle. The CDR3 extends over 14 amino acids. The TCR originated in a man between 18 and 29 years old in good health and CMV-seropositive. The chain recombines TRBV7-9 with TRBJ1-2, with D uncertain. The specimen was PBMCs. The CDR3 bases are TGTGCCAGCAGCCTAGGAGACTCGTACTATGGCTACACCTTC. This sequence encodes CASSLGDSYYGYTF.